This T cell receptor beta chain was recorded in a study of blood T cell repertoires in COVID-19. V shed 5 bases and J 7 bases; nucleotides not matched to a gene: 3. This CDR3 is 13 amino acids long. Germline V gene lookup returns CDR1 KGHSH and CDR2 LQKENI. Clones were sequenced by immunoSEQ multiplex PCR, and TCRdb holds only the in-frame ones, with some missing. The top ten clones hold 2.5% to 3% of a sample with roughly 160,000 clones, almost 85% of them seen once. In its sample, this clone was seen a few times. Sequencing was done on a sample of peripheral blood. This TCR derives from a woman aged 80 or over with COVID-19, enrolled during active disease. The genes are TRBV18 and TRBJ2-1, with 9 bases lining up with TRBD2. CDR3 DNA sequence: TGTGCCAGCTCAGCGGGAGGGCCGAATGAGCAGTTCTTC. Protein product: CASSAGGPNEQFF.